This TCR beta chain comes out of a study of cytomegalovirus exposure and HLA in healthy donors. V lost 4 bases and J 0 bases, leaving 12 bases between the germline ends. Germline V gene data show CDR1 as MNHEY and CDR2 as SVGAGI. The CDR3 covers 15 residues. Donors came from a validation cohort of approximately 110 subjects, distinct from the first 666-subject cohort. Overall study findings and caveats: Rare sequences made up most TCRs, while some public TCRs were found in many donors. According to the study, approximately 150 TCR beta chains were cytomegalovirus-associated. Within the 120 or so validation repertoires, first-cohort TCR clusters tended to co-occur, according to a later analysis.

Assay: immunoSEQ multiplex PCR; the TCRdb copy retains only in-frame clones and omits some. The sample carries about 73,000 clones, about 95% recorded once. As concerns this clone: Its specificity is unknown.

The sequenced material came from PBMCs. The source of this sequence is a man younger than 30 in good health and CMV-seronegative. The chain couples TRBV6-5 to TRBJ1-1; the D is unclear. Here the CDR3 reads CASSSPGFLNTEAFF. The CDR3 DNA reads TGTGCCAGCAGTTCCCCGGGGTTCCTGAACACTGAAGCTTTCTTT.